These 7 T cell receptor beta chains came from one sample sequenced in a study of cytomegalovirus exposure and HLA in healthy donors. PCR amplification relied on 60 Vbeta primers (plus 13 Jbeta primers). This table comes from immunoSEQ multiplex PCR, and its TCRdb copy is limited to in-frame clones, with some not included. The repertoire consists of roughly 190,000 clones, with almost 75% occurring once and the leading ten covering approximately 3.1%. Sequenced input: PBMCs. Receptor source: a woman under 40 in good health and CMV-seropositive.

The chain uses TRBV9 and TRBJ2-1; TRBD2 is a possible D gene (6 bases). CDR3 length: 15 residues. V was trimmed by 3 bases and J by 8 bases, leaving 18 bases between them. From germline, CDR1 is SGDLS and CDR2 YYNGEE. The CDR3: CASSALAGLRDEQFF. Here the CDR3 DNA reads TGTGCCAGCAGCGCGTTGGCGGGACTTAGGGATGAGCAGTTCTTC. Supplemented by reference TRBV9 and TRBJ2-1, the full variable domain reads DSGVTQTPKHLITATGQRVTLRCSPRSGDLSVYWYQQSLDQGLQFLIQYYNGEERAKGNILERFSAQQFPDLHSELNLSSLELGDSALYFCASSALAGLRDEQFFGPGTRLTVL.

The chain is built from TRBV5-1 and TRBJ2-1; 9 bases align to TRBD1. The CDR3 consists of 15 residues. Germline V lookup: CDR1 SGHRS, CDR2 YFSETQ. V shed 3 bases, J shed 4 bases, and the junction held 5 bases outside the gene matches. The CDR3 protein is CASSYTGQGYNEQFF. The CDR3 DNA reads TGCGCCAGCAGCTACACGGGACAGGGTTACAATGAGCAGTTCTTC.

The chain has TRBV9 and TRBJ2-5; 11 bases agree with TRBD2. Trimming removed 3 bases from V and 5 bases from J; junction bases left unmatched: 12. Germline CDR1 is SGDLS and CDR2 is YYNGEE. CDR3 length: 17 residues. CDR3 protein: CASSGLSGRALGETQYF. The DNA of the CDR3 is TGTGCCAGCAGCGGACTTAGCGGGAGGGCCCTCGGGGAGACCCAGTACTTC.

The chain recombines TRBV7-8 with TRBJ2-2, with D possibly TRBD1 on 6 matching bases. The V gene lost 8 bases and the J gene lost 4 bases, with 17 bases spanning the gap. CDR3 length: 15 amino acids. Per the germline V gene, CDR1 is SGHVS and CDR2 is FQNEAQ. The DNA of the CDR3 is TGTGCCAGCGGACCACAGGGCGGTGGCACCGGGGAGCTGTTTTTT. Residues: CASGPQGGGTGELFF.

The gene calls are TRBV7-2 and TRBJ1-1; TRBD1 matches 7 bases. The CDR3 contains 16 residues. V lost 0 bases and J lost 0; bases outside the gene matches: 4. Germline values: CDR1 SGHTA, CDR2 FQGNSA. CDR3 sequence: CASSLAGQTLNTEAFF. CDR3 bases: TGTGCCAGCAGCTTAGCGGGACAGACCTTGAACACTGAAGCTTTCTTT. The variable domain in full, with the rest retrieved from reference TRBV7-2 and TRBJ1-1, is GAGVSQSPSNKVTEKGKDVELRCDPISGHTALYWYRQSLGQGLEFLIYFQGNSAPDKSGLPSDRFSAERTGGSVSTLTIQRTQQEDSAVYLCASSLAGQTLNTEAFFGQGTRLTVV.

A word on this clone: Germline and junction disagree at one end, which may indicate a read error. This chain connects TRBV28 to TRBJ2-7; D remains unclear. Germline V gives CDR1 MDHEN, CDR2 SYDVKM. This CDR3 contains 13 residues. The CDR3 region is CASSLTSLDKSDF. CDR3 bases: TGTGCCAGCAGTTTAACCAGCCTCGACAAATCGGACTTC.

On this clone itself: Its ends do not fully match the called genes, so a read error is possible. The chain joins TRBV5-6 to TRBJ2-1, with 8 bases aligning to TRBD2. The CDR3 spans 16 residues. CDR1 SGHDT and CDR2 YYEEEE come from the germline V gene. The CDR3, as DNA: TGTGCCAGCAGCTTGGACAGCGGGAGAATTTACAGTGAGCAGTTCTTC. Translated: CASSLDSGRIYSEQFF.